In its sample, the clone carrying this TCR beta chain was seen many times. The target antigen is unknown. Donors were drawn from the approximately 120-subject validation cohort, separate from the approximately 680-subject first cohort. The source of the sample is a study of cytomegalovirus exposure and HLA in healthy donors. Study overall: It was reported in a later analysis that the same platform had been used for the 120 or so validation repertoires as for the approximately 700 first-cohort repertoires.

Assay: immunoSEQ multiplex PCR; the TCRdb copy retains only in-frame clones and omits some. The repertoire has some 150,000 clones, about 89% of them found once; the top ten carry about 2.5%. Study-wide findings and caveats: Subsequent analysis revealed that first-cohort TCR clusters tended to co-occur in the approximately 120 validation repertoires.

The CDR3 extends over 14 amino acids. From germline, CDR1 is LNHDA and CDR2 SQIVND (reference sequence). V lost 9 bases, J lost 6 bases, and 12 bases stayed unmatched. This TCR derives from a man aged 18 to 29 in good health and CMV-seropositive. The chain has TRBV19 and TRBJ2-7; 9 bases match TRBD1. Sequenced input: PBMCs. The DNA for the CDR3 is TGTGCCAGCAACACAGGGGGCGCGTTAAGCGAGCAGTACTTC. It encodes CASNTGGALSEQYF. The full variable domain, in which reference TRBV19 and TRBJ2-7 provide the parts outside the CDR3, is DGGITQSPKYLFRKEGQNVTLSCEQNLNHDAMYWYRQDPGQGLRLIYYSQIVNDFQKGDIAEGYSVSREKKESFPLTVTSAQKNPTAFYLCASNTGGALSEQYFGPGTRLTVT.